Each of the 13 T cell receptor beta chains below was sequenced from the same sample in a study of OX40 agonist ivuxolimab in advanced cancers. Using immunoSEQ multiplex PCR, the repertoire was profiled, and TCRdb retains in-frame clones only, with some absent. This sample has around 76,000 clones, with more than 85% found just once. The sequencing here drew on CD4+ or CD8+ T cells sorted from blood, taken in a trial of the OX40 agonist ivuxolimab. The receptors were gathered from an adult with an advanced solid tumor such as melanoma, head and neck, liver or kidney cancer.

The chain combines TRBV4-2 with TRBJ2-1; 10 bases line up with TRBD2. Germline V gene sequence: CDR1 LGHNA, CDR2 YNFKEQ. This CDR3 contains 16 residues. With 0 bases clipped from V and 2 bases from J, the junction kept 1 base outside the gene matches. CDR3 bases: TGTGCCAGCAGCCAAGAGCTAGCGGGAGCCTACAATGAGCAGTTCTTC. It yields the protein CASSQELAGAYNEQFF.

The genes are TRBV5-1 and TRBJ2-7, with 9 bases that match TRBD1. The length of the CDR3 is 15 residues. Germline CDR1 SGHRS, CDR2 YFSETQ. Germline trimming cut 4 bases from V and 5 bases from J; bases unmatched to any gene: 10. The CDR3 sequence is CASSRRDRASHEQYF. CDR3 sequence (DNA): TGCGCCAGCAGCCGACGGGACAGGGCGTCCCACGAGCAGTACTTC. Supplemented by reference TRBV5-1 and TRBJ2-7, the full variable domain reads KAGVTQTPRYLIKTRGQQVTLSCSPISGHRSVSWYQQTPGQGLQFLFEYFSETQRNKGNFPGRFSGRQFSNSRSEMNVSTLELGDSALYLCASSRRDRASHEQYFGPGTRLTVT.

The gene calls are TRBV5-4 and TRBJ1-2; no definite D call. Germline V gives CDR1 SGHNT, CDR2 YYREEE (reference sequence). CDR3 length: 13 amino acids. V shed 4 bases and J shed 2 bases, with 9 bases lying between them. The CDR3 here is CASSGVINYGYTF. Written as DNA, the CDR3 is TGTGCCAGCAGCGGGGTTATCAACTATGGCTACACCTTC.

This rearrangement joins TRBV7-3 to TRBJ2-7; TRBD1 aligns across 7 bases. Germline CDR1 is SGHTA and CDR2 is FQGTGA. V lost 2 bases to trimming and J lost 5 bases; unmatched junction nucleotides: 6. This CDR3 spans 14 amino acids. The CDR3 spells CASSLPTGAHEQYF. The CDR3 DNA follows: TGTGCCAGCAGCTTACCCACAGGGGCCCACGAGCAGTACTTC.

The chain links TRBV11-2 to TRBJ2-7, with 9 nucleotides matching TRBD1. Germline assignment: CDR1 SGHAT and CDR2 FQNNGV. V was pared by 3 bases and J by 2 bases, with 5 bases of the junction left unmatched. CDR3 size: 15 residues. CDR3: CASSFRTGDPYEQYF. CDR3 sequence (DNA): TGTGCCAGCAGCTTCCGGACAGGGGACCCCTACGAGCAGTACTTC.

V usage is TRBV7-9 and J usage is TRBJ1-2; 7 bases map to TRBD1. Germline CDR1 SEHNR, CDR2 FQNEAQ (reference sequence). This CDR3 is 12 amino acids long. V lost 1 base to trimming and J lost 11 bases; unmatched junction nucleotides: 4. CDR3 in DNA: TGTGCCAGCAGCTTAGGACAGGGAACATACACCTTC. This gives the protein CASSLGQGTYTF. Looking up the rest from reference TRBV7-9 and TRBJ1-2 gives the full variable domain: DTGVSQNPRHKITKRGQNVTFRCDPISEHNRLYWYRQTLGQGPEFLTYFQNEAQLEKSRLLSDRFSAERPKGSFSTLEIQRTEQGDSAMYLCASSLGQGTYTFGSGTRLTVV.

V usage is TRBV7-9 and J usage is TRBJ2-1; no reliable D call. The V gene's germline CDR1 is SEHNR and CDR2 FQNEAQ (reference sequence). The CDR3 extends over 9 amino acids. With 10 bases removed from V and 8 bases from J, the gap between germline ends came to 6 bases. CDR3 nucleotides: TGTGCCATCCGGGATGAGCAGTTCTTC. This sequence encodes CAIRDEQFF.

This clone was seen only a few times. The V call is TRBV6-5, the J call TRBJ1-6; 11 bases line up with TRBD1. Germline CDR1 is MNHEY and CDR2 is SVGAGI. V shed 4 bases and J 10 bases; nucleotides not matched to a gene: 3. CDR3 length: 14 residues. The CDR3 DNA sequence: TGTGCCAGCAGTTGGACAGGGGGCCAGTCACCCCTCCACTTT. Translation gives CASSWTGGQSPLHF.

Written as DNA, the CDR3 is TGTGCCAGCAGCGACCCGGGACCACAGCTTGGGACCCAGTACTTC. Translating it yields CASSDPGPQLGTQYF. The V gene is TRBV6-1, the J gene TRBJ2-5; D is perhaps TRBD1 or TRBD2 (5 bases each). V was shortened by 6 bases and J by 7 bases, with 21 bases between the two germline ends. The CDR3 totals 15 residues. The germline V gene encodes CDR1 MNHNS and CDR2 SASEGT.

The CDR3 is CASSPTGVPLQPQHF. DNA for the CDR3: TGTGCCAGTAGTCCAACAGGGGTTCCTTTACAGCCCCAGCATTTT. The chain joins TRBV19 to TRBJ1-5, with TRBD1 matching over 7 bases. V was clipped by 5 bases and J by 7 bases; unmatched bases: 11. From germline, CDR1 is LNHDA and CDR2 SQIVND (reference sequence). CDR3 length equals 15 residues. The variable domain in full, completed from reference TRBV19 and TRBJ1-5, reads DGGITQSPKYLFRKEGQNVTLSCEQNLNHDAMYWYRQDPGQGLRLIYYSQIVNDFQKGDIAEGYSVSREKKESFPLTVTSAQKNPTAFYLCASSPTGVPLQPQHFGDGTRLSIL.

V is TRBV5-4 and J is TRBJ2-1; 10 bases match TRBD2. CDR1 SGHNT and CDR2 YYREEE come from the germline V gene (reference sequence). Unmatched junction bases numbered 6, after V lost 4 bases and J lost 5 bases. The CDR3 has 15 residues. CDR3 amino acids: CASSHRTSGHNEQFF. The CDR3 DNA follows: TGTGCCAGCAGCCATAGGACTAGCGGCCACAATGAGCAGTTCTTC.

The chain links TRBV7-9 to TRBJ2-4, with TRBD1 as a possible D gene (5 bases). The CDR3 is 16 amino acids. V lost 3 bases and J lost 0, with 12 bases in between. Germline-derived CDR1 and CDR2 are SEHNR and FQNEAQ (reference sequence). CDR3 region: CASSFGQQIAKNIQYF. The CDR3 region has the DNA TGTGCCAGCAGCTTCGGACAACAGATAGCCAAAAACATTCAGTACTTC.

This sequence joins TRBV11-3 and TRBJ2-1, with D tentatively TRBD1 or TRBD2 (5 bases each). Trimming pared 2 bases from V and 10 bases from J, leaving 12 bases between. Germline lookup yields CDR1 SGHNT and CDR2 YENEEA. The CDR3 is made up of 13 amino acids. CDR3 protein: CASSLRGEGEQFF. The CDR3 nucleotides are TGTGCCAGCAGCTTAAGGGGCGAGGGGGAGCAGTTCTTC.